Each of the 28 T cell receptor beta chains below was sequenced from the same sample in a study of OX40 agonist ivuxolimab in advanced cancers. Assay: immunoSEQ multiplex PCR; the TCRdb copy retains only in-frame clones and omits some. The sample lists about 59,000 clones, almost 95% occurring once. The specimen comprised CD4+ or CD8+ T cells sorted from blood, sampled in a trial of the OX40 agonist ivuxolimab. Receptors originate from an adult with an advanced solid tumor such as melanoma, head and neck, liver or kidney cancer.

The chain carries TRBV5-5 and TRBJ2-1; 10 bases are shared with TRBD2. CDR1 is SGHKS and CDR2 is YYEKEE in the germline V gene (reference sequence). The CDR3 sequence is 16 residues long. V gave up 1 base and J gave up 2 bases; unmatched junction bases: 3. CDR3 region: CASSLFSGGPYNEQFF. The CDR3 coding sequence is TGTGCCAGCAGCTTGTTTAGCGGGGGGCCCTACAATGAGCAGTTCTTC.

The J gene is TRBJ2-1, the V gene TRBV29-1; D not certain. The germline V and J ends were trimmed by 2 bases and 2 bases, with 16 bases remaining between them. Germline V lookup: CDR1 SQVTM, CDR2 ANQGSEA. The CDR3 length is 16 residues. The CDR3 here is CSVEPLLSITYNEQFF. DNA of the CDR3: TGCAGCGTTGAACCGCTCTTGTCAATTACCTACAATGAGCAGTTCTTC.

The chain carries TRBV16 and TRBJ1-5; 8 nucleotides agree with TRBD1. CDR1 and CDR2 (germline): KGHSY, FQNENV. V shed 5 bases, J shed 3 bases, and the junction held 6 bases outside the gene matches. The CDR3 has 15 residues. The CDR3 DNA reads TGTGCCAGCAGCATCGGACAGGGCTTCAATCAGCCCCAGCATTTT. Translating it yields CASSIGQGFNQPQHF.

The chain is built from TRBV11-3 and TRBJ2-7; tentatively, D is TRBD1 or TRBD2 (6 bases each). The V gene lost 1 base and the J gene lost 2 bases, with 18 bases spanning the gap. The CDR3 sequence is 17 residues long. Germline V gene lookup returns CDR1 SGHNT and CDR2 YENEEA. CDR3 nucleotide sequence: TGTGCCAGCAGCTTAGTGGGGCCGGGGGCGGTAGCCTACGAGCAGTACTTC. This translates into CASSLVGPGAVAYEQYF.

This clone appeared a single time. The J gene is TRBJ2-7, the V gene TRBV19, with D perhaps matching TRBD1 (6 bases). The CDR3 extends over 15 amino acids. Trimming left V 6 bases short and J 4 bases short, with 19 bases between. CDR1 is LNHDA and CDR2 is SQIVND in the germline V gene (reference sequence). The CDR3 region is CASSQQGLFLYEQYF. Written as DNA, the CDR3 is TGTGCCAGTAGCCAACAGGGCCTCTTCCTATACGAGCAGTACTTC.

The genes are TRBV18 and TRBJ2-3; D gene ambiguous. Trimming took off 2 bases at V and 4 bases at J, with 4 bases between the two ends. The CDR3 loop spans 12 amino acids. Per the germline V gene, CDR1 is KGHSH and CDR2 is LQKENI. CDR3: CASSPEADTQYF. For the CDR3, the DNA is TGTGCCAGCTCACCAGAAGCAGATACGCAGTATTTT.

The J gene is TRBJ1-2, the V gene TRBV4-2; weak D call: TRBD1 (5 bases). CDR3 length equals 16 residues. Deletions cut 0 bases from V and 2 bases from J, with 13 bases between. Germline CDR1 reads LGHNA; CDR2 reads YNFKEQ. CDR3 protein: CASSQERDWRNYGYTF. CDR3 nucleotide sequence: TGTGCCAGCAGCCAAGAGCGGGACTGGAGGAACTATGGCTACACCTTC.

The V gene is TRBV6-5, the J gene TRBJ1-4; D ambiguous. This CDR3 has 13 residues. V shed 0 bases and J shed 6 bases, with 5 bases lying between them. The germline CDR1 and CDR2 sequences are MNHEY and SVGAGI. The CDR3 nucleotides read TGTGCCAGCAGTTACTCCGGGGATGAAAAACTGTTTTTT. It specifies CASSYSGDEKLFF.

In DNA, the CDR3 is TGTGCCAGCAGCACCGGGACTCCCGTCCCCGGGGAGCTGTTTTTT. It specifies CASSTGTPVPGELFF. The V and J genes are TRBV5-6 and TRBJ2-2, with D tentatively TRBD2 (6 bases). V was pared by 4 bases and J by 6 bases, with 16 bases between. The CDR3 length is 15 residues. The germline V gene has CDR1 SGHDT and CDR2 YYEEEE.

The chain joins TRBV7-2 to TRBJ2-3, with TRBD2 matching over 10 bases. The CDR3 contains 16 residues. J gave up 4 bases and V 3 bases, and 7 bases lay outside the gene matches. The germline CDR1 and CDR2 sequences are SGHTA and FQGNSA. The CDR3 loop reads CASSFGAGGESDTQYF. CDR3 sequence (DNA): TGTGCCAGCAGCTTTGGAGCGGGAGGGGAATCAGATACGCAGTATTTT.

The CDR3: CASSAQVGAAKYF. In DNA form, the CDR3 reads TGTGCCAGCAGCGCCCAAGTGGGGGCGGCGAAGTACTTC. The J gene is TRBJ2-5, the V gene TRBV5-4; D possibly corresponds to TRBD1 (6 bases). This CDR3 has 13 amino acids. V shed 4 bases and J shed 12 bases, with 19 bases lying between them. The germline CDR1 and CDR2 sequences are SGHNT and YYREEE (reference sequence).

The chain links TRBV10-3 to TRBJ2-7; 9 bases fit TRBD1. Trimming removed 2 bases from V and 4 bases from J; junction bases left unmatched: 3. The CDR3 is made up of 14 amino acids. Germline values: CDR1 ENHRY, CDR2 SYGVKD. For the CDR3, the DNA is TGTGCCATCAGTGAGCCGGGACAGGGATACGAGCAGTACTTC. This codes for CAISEPGQGYEQYF.

The genes are TRBV9 and TRBJ2-1; 7 positions agree with TRBD2. CDR3 length: 16 amino acids. Germline lookup yields CDR1 SGDLS and CDR2 YYNGEE. After removal of 4 bases from V and 4 bases from J, the junction contained 11 bases not matched to a gene. In DNA form, the CDR3 reads TGTGCCAGCAGCACCGTCGGGGGGATGGCGTACAATGAGCAGTTCTTC. This sequence encodes CASSTVGGMAYNEQFF.

The J gene is TRBJ2-2, the V gene TRBV9, with D possibly TRBD2 on 7 matching bases. The CDR3 loop spans 15 amino acids. Trimming took 1 base from V and 7 from J, leaving 14 bases between them. Germline CDR1 is SGDLS and CDR2 is YYNGEE. CDR3 loop: CASSVWGRGSGELFF. The DNA for the CDR3 is TGTGCCAGCAGCGTATGGGGGCGCGGGAGCGGGGAGCTGTTTTTT. The complete variable domain, with remaining parts taken from reference TRBV9 and TRBJ2-2, reads DSGVTQTPKHLITATGQRVTLRCSPRSGDLSVYWYQQSLDQGLQFLIQYYNGEERAKGNILERFSAQQFPDLHSELNLSSLELGDSALYFCASSVWGRGSGELFFGEGSRLTVL.

The rearrangement links TRBV21-1 to TRBJ1-2; the D call of TRBD1 is as the table states it, not checked on the DNA. TRBV21-1 is a recognized pseudogene. CDR3 length equals 15 residues. CDR3 loop: CASSKQDRGLMGYTF. Here the CDR3 DNA reads TGTGCCAGCAGCAAACAGGACAGGGGGCTTATGGGCTACACCTTC.

The chain links TRBV5-1 to TRBJ2-5, with D perhaps TRBD1 or TRBD2 (6 bases each). The CDR3 is made up of 15 amino acids. Trimming pared 0 bases from V and 2 bases from J, leaving 11 bases between. Germline V gene data show CDR1 as SGHRS and CDR2 as YFSETQ. The CDR3 sequence: CASSLVRGPQETQYF. CDR3 coding DNA: TGCGCCAGCAGCTTGGTCCGGGGGCCTCAAGAGACCCAGTACTTC.

The chain joins TRBV5-6 to TRBJ2-1; 14 bases align to TRBD2. The length of the CDR3 is 16 residues. Germline CDR1 reads SGHDT; CDR2 reads YYEEEE. Trimming removed 3 bases from V and 3 bases from J; junction bases left unmatched: 2. The CDR3 DNA sequence: TGTGCCAGCAGCTCCGGACTAGCGGGAGGCTACAATGAGCAGTTCTTC. Protein: CASSSGLAGGYNEQFF.

In DNA, the CDR3 is TGCGCCAGCAGCCTCCGGGACACCGGGGAGCTGTTTTTT. Protein product: CASSLRDTGELFF. V gene TRBV5-1 combines with J gene TRBJ2-2; no clear D. V was pared by 4 bases and J by 3 bases, with 7 bases between. The CDR3 totals 13 residues. Germline CDR1 reads SGHRS; CDR2 reads YFSETQ.

The chain carries TRBV14 and TRBJ1-1; TRBD1 might be the D (5 bases). This CDR3 contains 15 residues. V was pared by 1 base and J by 4 bases, with 13 bases between. Germline V gives CDR1 SGHDN, CDR2 FVKESK. In nucleotides, the CDR3 is TGTGCCAGCAGCCAAGTGGGGGGTGGGTTCACTGAAGCTTTCTTT. Encoded protein: CASSQVGGGFTEAFF.

The chain links TRBV28 to TRBJ1-4, with D perhaps matching TRBD1 (5 bases). In germline, CDR1 is MDHEN, CDR2 SYDVKM. V dropped 6 bases and J dropped 7 bases, with 15 bases sitting between them. The CDR3 consists of 14 residues. The CDR3 bases are TGTGCCAGCAGCCCACAGGCGCGGGGTGAAAAACTGTTTTTT. It codes for CASSPQARGEKLFF.

This chain connects TRBV7-2 to TRBJ1-1, with 9 nucleotides matching TRBD1. CDR3 length equals 14 residues. Looked up from germline, CDR1 is SGHTA and CDR2 is FQGNSA. The trim removed 5 bases at V and 1 base at J, leaving 2 bases unmatched. The CDR3 DNA follows: TGTGCCAGCAGCCAGGGACAGGGGAACACTGAAGCTTTCTTT. This codes for CASSQGQGNTEAFF.

V and J are TRBV13 and TRBJ2-3; the D call may be TRBD1 or TRBD2 (5 bases each). The CDR3 spans 14 residues. From germline, CDR1 is PRHDT and CDR2 FYEKMQ (reference sequence). V was cut by 0 bases and J by 5 bases, with 9 bases left in between. The CDR3, as DNA: TGTGCCAGCAGCTTAGGTGGGGCGGGAGATACGCAGTATTTT. The encoded protein is CASSLGGAGDTQYF.

The chain combines TRBV5-6 with TRBJ2-1; no reliable D call. With 3 bases removed from V and 9 bases from J, the gap between germline ends came to 10 bases. Germline V gene data show CDR1 as SGHDT and CDR2 as YYEEEE. This CDR3 contains 12 residues. DNA of the CDR3: TGTGCCAGCAGCTGGGGATTCGGTGAGCAGTTCTTC. It codes for CASSWGFGEQFF.

The chain carries TRBV2 and TRBJ1-1; D remains unclear. The V end lost 4 bases, the J end lost 2 bases, and 11 bases lay between the germline ends. Germline V gene lookup returns CDR1 SNHLY and CDR2 FYNNEI. CDR3 length equals 14 residues. CDR3 DNA sequence: TGTGCCAGCAGTGGGGGTGGGAGCAACACTGAAGCTTTCTTT. Its protein product is CASSGGGSNTEAFF.

This clone was counted a few times. This sample includes further DNA sequences coding for the same CDR3. The V and J genes are TRBV2 and TRBJ1-5; D is undetermined. The CDR3 contains 13 residues. The germline V and J ends were trimmed by 3 bases and 3 bases, with 6 bases remaining between them. Germline V gene sequence: CDR1 SNHLY, CDR2 FYNNEI. The CDR3 loop is CASSDGSNQPQHF. The CDR3 bases are TGTGCCAGCAGTGATGGATCCAATCAGCCCCAGCATTTT.

This clone showed up just once. The chain couples TRBV19 to TRBJ2-5, with D perhaps TRBD2 (6 bases). Trimming cost V 8 bases and J 5 bases, with 27 bases left between them. CDR1 and CDR2 (germline): LNHDA, SQIVND (reference sequence). The CDR3 runs to 17 residues. The CDR3 nucleotides are TGTGCCAGTGGACTAAGACTAGTTCGCCCTCATGCGGAGACCCAGTACTTC. Amino acids: CASGLRLVRPHAETQYF. Variable domain in full (rest from reference TRBV19 and TRBJ2-5): DGGITQSPKYLFRKEGQNVTLSCEQNLNHDAMYWYRQDPGQGLRLIYYSQIVNDFQKGDIAEGYSVSREKKESFPLTVTSAQKNPTAFYLCASGLRLVRPHAETQYFGPGTRLLVL.

The chain couples TRBV2 to TRBJ1-6, with a weak D call TRBD1 (6 bases). The V end lost 3 bases, the J end lost 8 bases, and 8 bases lay between the germline ends. This CDR3 contains 13 residues. CDR1 SNHLY and CDR2 FYNNEI come from the germline V gene. CDR3 region: CASSDNRDSPLHF. The CDR3 DNA sequence: TGTGCCAGCAGTGATAACAGGGATTCACCCCTCCACTTT.

This rearrangement joins TRBV27 to TRBJ2-7, with D perhaps matching TRBD1 (5 bases). This CDR3 has 14 amino acids. V lost 5 bases and J lost 0, with 11 bases in between. Germline CDR1 and CDR2: MNHEY and SMNVEV (reference sequence). CDR3 protein: CASSPRQPSYEQYF. The CDR3 DNA sequence: TGTGCCAGCAGTCCCCGACAGCCCTCCTACGAGCAGTACTTC.